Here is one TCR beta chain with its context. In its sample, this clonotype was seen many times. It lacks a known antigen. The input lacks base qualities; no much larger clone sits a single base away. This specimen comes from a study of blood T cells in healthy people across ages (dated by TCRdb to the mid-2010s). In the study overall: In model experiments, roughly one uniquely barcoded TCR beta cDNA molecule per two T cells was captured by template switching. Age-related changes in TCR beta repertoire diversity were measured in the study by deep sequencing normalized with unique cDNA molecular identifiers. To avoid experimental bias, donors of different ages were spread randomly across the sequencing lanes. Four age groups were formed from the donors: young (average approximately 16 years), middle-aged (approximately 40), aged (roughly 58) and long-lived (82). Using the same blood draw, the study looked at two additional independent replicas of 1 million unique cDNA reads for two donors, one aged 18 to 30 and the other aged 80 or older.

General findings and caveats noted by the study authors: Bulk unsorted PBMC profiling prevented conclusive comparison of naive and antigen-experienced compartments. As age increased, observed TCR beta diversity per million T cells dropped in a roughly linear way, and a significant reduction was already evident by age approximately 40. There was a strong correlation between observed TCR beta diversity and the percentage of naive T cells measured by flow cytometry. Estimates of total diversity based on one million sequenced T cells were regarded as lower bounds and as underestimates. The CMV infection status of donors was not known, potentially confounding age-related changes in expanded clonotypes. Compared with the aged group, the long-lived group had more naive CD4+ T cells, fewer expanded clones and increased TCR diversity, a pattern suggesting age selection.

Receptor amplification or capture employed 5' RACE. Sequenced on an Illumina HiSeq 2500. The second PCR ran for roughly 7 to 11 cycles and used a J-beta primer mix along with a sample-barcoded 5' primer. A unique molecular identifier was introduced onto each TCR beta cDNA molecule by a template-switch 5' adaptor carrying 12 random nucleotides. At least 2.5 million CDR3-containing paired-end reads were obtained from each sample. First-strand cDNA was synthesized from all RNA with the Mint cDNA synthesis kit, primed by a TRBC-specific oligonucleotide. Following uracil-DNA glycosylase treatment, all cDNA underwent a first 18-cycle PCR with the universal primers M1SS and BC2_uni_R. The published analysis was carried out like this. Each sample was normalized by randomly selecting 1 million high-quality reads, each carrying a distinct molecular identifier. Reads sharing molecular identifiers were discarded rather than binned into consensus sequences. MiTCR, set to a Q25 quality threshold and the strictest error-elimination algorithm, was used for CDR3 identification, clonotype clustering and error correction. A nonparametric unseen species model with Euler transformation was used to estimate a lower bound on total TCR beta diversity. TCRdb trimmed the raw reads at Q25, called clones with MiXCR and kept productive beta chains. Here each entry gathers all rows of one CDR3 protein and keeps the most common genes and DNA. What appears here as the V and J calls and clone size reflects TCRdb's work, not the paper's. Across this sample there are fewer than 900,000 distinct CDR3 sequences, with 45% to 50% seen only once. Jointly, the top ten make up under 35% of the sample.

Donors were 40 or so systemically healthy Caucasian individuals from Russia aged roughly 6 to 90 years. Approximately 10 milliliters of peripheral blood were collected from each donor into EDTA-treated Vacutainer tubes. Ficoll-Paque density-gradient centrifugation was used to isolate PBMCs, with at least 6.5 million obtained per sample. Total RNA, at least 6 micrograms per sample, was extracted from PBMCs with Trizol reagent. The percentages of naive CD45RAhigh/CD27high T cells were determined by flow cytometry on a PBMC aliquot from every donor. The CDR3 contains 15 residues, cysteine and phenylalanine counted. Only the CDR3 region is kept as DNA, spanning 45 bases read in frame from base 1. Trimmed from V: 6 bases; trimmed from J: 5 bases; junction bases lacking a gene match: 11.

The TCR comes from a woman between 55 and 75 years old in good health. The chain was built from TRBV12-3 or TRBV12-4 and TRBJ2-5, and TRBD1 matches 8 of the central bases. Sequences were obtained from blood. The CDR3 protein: CASRTGTGPLETQYF. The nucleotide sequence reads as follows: TGTGCCAGCAGGACCGGGACAGGACCATTGGAGACCCAGTACTTC.